This T cell receptor (beta chain) was profiled in a study of lymphopenia after photon versus proton radiotherapy. On this clone itself: The antigen is unknown.

Findings of the study overall: In patients who died, overall survival fell as post-nadir TCR diversity dropped more.

Only in-frame clones appear in the TCRdb table, and some are missing; sequencing was by immunoSEQ multiplex PCR. In the table there are approximately 170,000 clones, more than 85% of which are singletons. Material: peripheral blood, obtained from a patient treated with photon-based radiotherapy. The TCR originated in a middle-aged man with gastric cancer.

The CDR3 is CASSLARNFRDRGRETQYF. CDR3 in DNA: TGTGCCAGCAGCTTAGCGCGGAATTTTAGGGACAGGGGGCGGGAGACCCAGTACTTC. J is TRBJ2-5 and V is TRBV7-8, with 12 bases fitting TRBD1. The V gene's germline CDR1 is SGHVS and CDR2 FQNEAQ. Losses at the gene ends were 0 bases for V and 5 bases for J; bases not matched to a gene: 13. The CDR3 has 19 residues.